The source of this TCR beta chain is a study of early T cells in non-severe SARS-CoV-2 infection. The overall study: Sequenced material consisted of bulk RNA (from unsorted whole blood), and chains were unpaired.

TCRdb reprocessed the 5' RACE reads via MiXCR and lists one record per CDR3 protein. The sample contains around 92,000 distinct CDR3 sequences, about 11% of which appear only once. This clonotype was recorded at least ten times. This TCR came from an adult who was a healthcare worker with PCR-confirmed SARS-CoV-2 infection or an uninfected control (not recorded which). Sequences were obtained from whole blood.

Here the CDR3 DNA reads TGCAGTGCTACCACAGGCGGTCGGAACTATGGCTACACCTTC. It translates to CSATTGGRNYGYTF. The J gene is TRBJ1-2, the V gene TRBV20-1, with a tentative D call TRBD1 (5 bases). The V and J ends lost 4 bases and 2 bases respectively, with 14 bases between them. Germline V CDR1 and CDR2: DFQATT, SNEGSKA (reference sequence). CDR3 size: 14 residues.